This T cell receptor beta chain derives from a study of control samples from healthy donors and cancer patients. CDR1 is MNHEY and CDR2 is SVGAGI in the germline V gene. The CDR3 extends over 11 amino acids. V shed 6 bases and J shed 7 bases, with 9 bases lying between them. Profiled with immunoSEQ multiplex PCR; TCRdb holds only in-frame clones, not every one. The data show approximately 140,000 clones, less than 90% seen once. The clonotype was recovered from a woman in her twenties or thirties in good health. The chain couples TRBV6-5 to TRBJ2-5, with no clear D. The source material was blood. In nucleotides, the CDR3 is TGTGCCAGCAGCGCTTCCGGGACCCAGTACTTC. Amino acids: CASSASGTQYF.